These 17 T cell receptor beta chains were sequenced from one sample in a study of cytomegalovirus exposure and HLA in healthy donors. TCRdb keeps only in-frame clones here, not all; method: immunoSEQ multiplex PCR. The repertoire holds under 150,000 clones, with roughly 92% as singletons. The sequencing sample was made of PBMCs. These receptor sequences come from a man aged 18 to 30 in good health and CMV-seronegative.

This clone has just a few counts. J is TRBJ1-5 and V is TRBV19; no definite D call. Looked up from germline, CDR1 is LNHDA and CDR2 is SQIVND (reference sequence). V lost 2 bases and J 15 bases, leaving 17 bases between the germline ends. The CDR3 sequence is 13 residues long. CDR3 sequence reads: CASSITEEAPRHF. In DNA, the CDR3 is TGTGCCAGTAGTATAACCGAGGAGGCACCTCGGCATTTT. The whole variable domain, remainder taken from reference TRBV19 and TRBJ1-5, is DGGITQSPKYLFRKEGQNVTLSCEQNLNHDAMYWYRQDPGQGLRLIYYSQIVNDFQKGDIAEGYSVSREKKESFPLTVTSAQKNPTAFYLCASSITEEAPRHFGDGTRLSIL.

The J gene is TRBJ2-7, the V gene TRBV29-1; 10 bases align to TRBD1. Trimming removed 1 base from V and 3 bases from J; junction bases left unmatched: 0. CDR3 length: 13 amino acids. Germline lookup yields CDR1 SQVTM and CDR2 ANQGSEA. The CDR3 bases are TGCAGCGTTGAAGGGACAGGGGGCTACGAGCAGTACTTC. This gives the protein CSVEGTGGYEQYF.

The CDR3 sequence is CASSSVQGYGYTF. The CDR3 bases are TGCGCCAGCAGCTCAGTACAGGGATATGGCTACACCTTC. This chain connects TRBV5-1 to TRBJ1-2; D is possibly TRBD1 (6 bases). CDR1 and CDR2 (germline): SGHRS, YFSETQ. CDR3 length equals 13 residues. The ends were cut back, 3 bases at V and 5 bases at J, with 11 bases in the middle.

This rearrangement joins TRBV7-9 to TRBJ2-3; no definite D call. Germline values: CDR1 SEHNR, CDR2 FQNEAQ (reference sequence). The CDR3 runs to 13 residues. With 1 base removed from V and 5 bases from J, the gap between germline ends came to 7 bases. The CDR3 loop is CASSLGQVDTQYF. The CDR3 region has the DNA TGTGCCAGCAGCTTAGGACAAGTAGATACGCAGTATTTT. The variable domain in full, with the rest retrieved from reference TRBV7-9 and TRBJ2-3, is DTGVSQNPRHKITKRGQNVTFRCDPISEHNRLYWYRQTLGQGPEFLTYFQNEAQLEKSRLLSDRFSAERPKGSFSTLEIQRTEQGDSAMYLCASSLGQVDTQYFGPGTRLTVL.

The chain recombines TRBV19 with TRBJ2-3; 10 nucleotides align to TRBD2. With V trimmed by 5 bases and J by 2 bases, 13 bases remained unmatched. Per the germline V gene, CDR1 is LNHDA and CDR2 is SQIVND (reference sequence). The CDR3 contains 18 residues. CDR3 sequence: CASSLGSGRAPLTDTQYF. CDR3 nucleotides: TGTGCCAGTAGTCTCGGGAGCGGGAGGGCCCCCCTCACAGATACGCAGTATTTT.

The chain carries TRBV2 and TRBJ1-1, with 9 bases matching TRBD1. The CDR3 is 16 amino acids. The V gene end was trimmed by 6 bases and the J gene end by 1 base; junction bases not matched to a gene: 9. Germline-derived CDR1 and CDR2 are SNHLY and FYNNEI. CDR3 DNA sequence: TGTGCCAGCAGCGGTCCCGGGACAGGGAAGAACACTGAAGCTTTCTTT. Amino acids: CASSGPGTGKNTEAFF. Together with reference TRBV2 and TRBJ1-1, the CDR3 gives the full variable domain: EPEVTQTPSHQVTQMGQEVILRCVPISNHLYFYWYRQILGQKVEFLVSFYNNEISEKSEIFDDQFSVERPDGSNFTLKIRSTKLEDSAMYFCASSGPGTGKNTEAFFGQGTRLTVV.

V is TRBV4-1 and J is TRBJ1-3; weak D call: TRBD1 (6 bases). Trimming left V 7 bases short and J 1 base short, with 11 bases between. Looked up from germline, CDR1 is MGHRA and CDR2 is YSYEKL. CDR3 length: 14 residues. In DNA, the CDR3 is TGCGCCAGCACGAAAGGGGGTTCTGGAAACACCATATATTTT. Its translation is CASTKGGSGNTIYF.

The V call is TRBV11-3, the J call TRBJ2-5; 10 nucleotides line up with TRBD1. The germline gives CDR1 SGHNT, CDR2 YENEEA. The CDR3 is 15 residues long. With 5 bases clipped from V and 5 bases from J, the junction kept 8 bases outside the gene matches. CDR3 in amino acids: CASSKGQGGRETQYF. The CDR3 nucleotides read TGTGCCAGCAGCAAAGGACAGGGGGGTAGGGAGACCCAGTACTTC. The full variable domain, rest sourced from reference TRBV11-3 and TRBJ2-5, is EAGVVQSPRYKIIEKKQPVAFWCNPISGHNTLYWYLQNLGQGPELLIRYENEEAVDDSQLPKDRFSAERLKGVDSTLKIQPAELGDSAVYLCASSKGQGGRETQYFGPGTRLLVL.

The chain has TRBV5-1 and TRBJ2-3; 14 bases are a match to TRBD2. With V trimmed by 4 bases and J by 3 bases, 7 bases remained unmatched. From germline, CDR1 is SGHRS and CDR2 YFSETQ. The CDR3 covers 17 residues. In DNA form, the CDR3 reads TGCGCCAGCAGCCCCGGGACTAGCGGGAGAAGAACAGATACGCAGTATTTT. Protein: CASSPGTSGRRTDTQYF. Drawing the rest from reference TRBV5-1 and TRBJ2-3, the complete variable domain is KAGVTQTPRYLIKTRGQQVTLSCSPISGHRSVSWYQQTPGQGLQFLFEYFSETQRNKGNFPGRFSGRQFSNSRSEMNVSTLELGDSALYLCASSPGTSGRRTDTQYFGPGTRLTVL.

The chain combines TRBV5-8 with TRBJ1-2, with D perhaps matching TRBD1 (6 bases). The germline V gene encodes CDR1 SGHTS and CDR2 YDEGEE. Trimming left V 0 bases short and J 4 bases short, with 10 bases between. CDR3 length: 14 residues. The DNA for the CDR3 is TGTGCCAGCAGCTTGGGGACAGCCGTCTATGGCTACACCTTC. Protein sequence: CASSLGTAVYGYTF.

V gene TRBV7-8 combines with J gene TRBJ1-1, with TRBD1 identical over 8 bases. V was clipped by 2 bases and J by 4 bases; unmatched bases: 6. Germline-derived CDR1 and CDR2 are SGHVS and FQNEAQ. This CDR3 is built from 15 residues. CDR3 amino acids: CASSLPQGAFTEAFF. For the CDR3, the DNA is TGTGCCAGCAGCTTACCCCAGGGGGCGTTCACTGAAGCTTTCTTT.

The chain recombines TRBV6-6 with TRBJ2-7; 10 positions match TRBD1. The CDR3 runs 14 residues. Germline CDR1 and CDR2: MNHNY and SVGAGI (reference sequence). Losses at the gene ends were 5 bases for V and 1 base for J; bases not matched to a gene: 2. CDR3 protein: CASSPGQGSYEQYF. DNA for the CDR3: TGTGCCAGCAGTCCGGGACAGGGGTCCTACGAGCAGTACTTC.

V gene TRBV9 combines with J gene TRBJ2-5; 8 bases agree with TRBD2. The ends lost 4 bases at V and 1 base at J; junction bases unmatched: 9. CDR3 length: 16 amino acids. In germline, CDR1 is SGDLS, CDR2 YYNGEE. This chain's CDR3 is CASSLFAGGGQETQYF. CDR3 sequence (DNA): TGTGCCAGCAGCCTCTTCGCGGGAGGAGGCCAAGAGACCCAGTACTTC.

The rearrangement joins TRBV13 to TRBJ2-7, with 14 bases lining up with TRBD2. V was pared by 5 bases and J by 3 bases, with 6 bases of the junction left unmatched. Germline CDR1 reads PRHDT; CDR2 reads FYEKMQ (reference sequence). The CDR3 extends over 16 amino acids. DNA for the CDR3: TGTGCCAGCAGCCCATCTGGGACTAGCGGGAGCTACGAGCAGTACTTC. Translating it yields CASSPSGTSGSYEQYF.

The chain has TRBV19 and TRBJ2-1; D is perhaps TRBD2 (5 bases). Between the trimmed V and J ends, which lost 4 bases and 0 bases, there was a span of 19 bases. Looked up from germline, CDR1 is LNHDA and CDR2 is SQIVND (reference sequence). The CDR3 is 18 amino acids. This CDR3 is CASSREFPSRSSYNEQFF. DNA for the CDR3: TGTGCCAGTAGTAGGGAGTTCCCGTCAAGGAGCTCCTACAATGAGCAGTTCTTC.

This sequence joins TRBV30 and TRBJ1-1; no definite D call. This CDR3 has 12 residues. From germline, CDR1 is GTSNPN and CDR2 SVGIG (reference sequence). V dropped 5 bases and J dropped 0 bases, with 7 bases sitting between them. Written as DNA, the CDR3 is TGTGCCTGGGCGTCCATGAACACTGAAGCTTTCTTT. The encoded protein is CAWASMNTEAFF. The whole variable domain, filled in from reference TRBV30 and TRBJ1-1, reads SQTIHQWPATLVQPVGSPLSLECTVEGTSNPNLYWYRQAAGRGLQLLFYSVGIGQISSEVPQNLSASRPQDRQFILSSKKLLLSDSGFYLCAWASMNTEAFFGQGTRLTVV.

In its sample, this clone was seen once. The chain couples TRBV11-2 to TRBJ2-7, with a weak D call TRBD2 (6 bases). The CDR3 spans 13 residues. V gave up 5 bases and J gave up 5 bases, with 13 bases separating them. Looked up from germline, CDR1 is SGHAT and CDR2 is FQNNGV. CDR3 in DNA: TGTGCCAGCAGCCCTCGACTAGGCCACGAGCAGTACGTC. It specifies CASSPRLGHEQYV.